Reported below is one TCR beta chain. Its target is unknown. This sample is drawn from a study of T cells after posttransplantation cyclophosphamide. Whole-study results and caveats: Later post-transplant blood repertoires were often dominated by donor CD8+ memory clones. After PTCy, TRB diversity resembled that of CNI/methotrexate controls. Skin or GI-infiltrating T cells shared few TRB sequences with blood.

This related bone marrow graft donor gave peripheral blood on the day of marrow donation. The CDR3 runs 17 residues. From germline, CDR1 is SGDLS and CDR2 YYNGEE. V was cut by 2 bases and J by 1 base, with 15 bases left in between. Profiling relied on immunoSEQ multiplex PCR, and the TCRdb table lists in-frame clones only, not all of them. The sample consists of 28,000 or so clones, 75% to 90% of them appearing once. The receptor was isolated from a man aged 45-65 years. The chain combines TRBV9 with TRBJ2-2; possibly TRBD1 for D (5 bases). The sample consisted of PBMCs. The CDR3 is CASSVPPGNENTGELFF. CDR3 nucleotides: TGTGCCAGCAGCGTCCCCCCAGGGAATGAGAACACCGGGGAGCTGTTTTTT.